Listed below are T cell receptor beta chains from one sample, sequenced in a study of CD8 T cells in ankylosing spondylitis. TCRdb redid the calling of the 5' RACE reads with MiXCR, one entry per CDR3 protein. Seen here are more than 150,000 distinct CDR3 sequences, over 15% observed once, and the top ten hold about 4.3%. Sequencing was carried out using blood, either unsorted or a sorted T cell fraction (not recorded which). The receptors come from a male donor under 30 with ankylosing spondylitis or in good health (not recorded which). Both conserved end residues are part of each CDR3. The D gene is left open where the match is weak. Part of the rows lack a size; the others show once, few, many or a class for expanded clones.

CDR3 length: 15
J gene: TRBJ2-7
clone size: many
V gene: TRBV12-3/TRBV12-4
D gene: NA
CDR3 DNA: TGTGCCAGCAGTTTGATGGGTAAGGGCTCCTACGAGCAGTACTTC
CDR3 protein: CASSLMGKGSYEQYF

CDR3 length: 17
J gene: TRBJ2-2
clone size: many
V gene: TRBV5-6
D gene: TRBD2
CDR3 DNA: TGTGCCAGCAGCTTGTTCCTAGCGGGAGTAATGCCCGGGGAGCTGTTTTTT
CDR3 protein: CASSLFLAGVMPGELFF

CDR3 length: 13
J gene: TRBJ2-7
clone size: few
V gene: TRBV12-3/TRBV12-4
D gene: NA
CDR3 DNA: TGTGCCAGCAGTTTAGGGGTACTTTACGAGCAGTACTTC
CDR3 protein: CASSLGVLYEQYF

CDR3 length: 14
J gene: TRBJ1-4
clone size: NA
V gene: TRBV30
D gene: NA
CDR3 DNA: TGTGCCTGGAGTGACGGTGCAACTAATGAAAAACTGTTTTTT
CDR3 protein: CAWSDGATNEKLFF

CDR3 length: 15
J gene: TRBJ2-1
clone size: many
V gene: TRBV5-1
D gene: TRBD2
CDR3 DNA: TGCGCCAGCAGCCCCCATGGGGAGGGGTACAATGAGCAGTTCTTC
CDR3 protein: CASSPHGEGYNEQFF

CDR3 length: 15
J gene: TRBJ1-2
clone size: many
V gene: TRBV6-5
D gene: TRBD1
CDR3 DNA: TGTGCCACCTTACCCCGGGACAGCGCCTACTATGGCTACACCTTC
CDR3 protein: CATLPRDSAYYGYTF

CDR3 length: 13
J gene: TRBJ2-3
clone size: NA
V gene: TRBV4-3
D gene: NA
CDR3 DNA: TGCGCCAGCAGCCAAGATATAGGAGGCCCCGGGTATTTT
CDR3 protein: CASSQDIGGPGYF

CDR3 length: 12
J gene: TRBJ2-1
clone size: many
V gene: TRBV30
D gene: TRBD1
CDR3 DNA: TGTGCCTGGAGTAAACTTACAGGGGAAGCTTTCTTC
CDR3 protein: CAWSKLTGEAFF

CDR3 length: 14
J gene: TRBJ2-3
clone size: many
V gene: TRBV20-1
D gene: TRBD2
CDR3 DNA: TGCAGAGGGACTAGCGGGAGACAGGCAGATACGCAGTATTTT
CDR3 protein: CRGTSGRQADTQYF

CDR3 length: 13
J gene: TRBJ2-3
clone size: many
V gene: TRBV20-1
D gene: NA
CDR3 DNA: TGCAGTGCTAGGGGGCAGTATACAGATACGCAGTATTTT
CDR3 protein: CSARGQYTDTQYF

CDR3 length: 12
J gene: TRBJ2-7
clone size: NA
V gene: TRBV3-1
D gene: NA
CDR3 DNA: TGTGCCAGCGAGGGCTTATCGTACGAGCAGTACTTC
CDR3 protein: CASEGLSYEQYF

CDR3 length: 11
J gene: TRBJ1-1
clone size: NA
V gene: TRBV29-1
D gene: NA
CDR3 DNA: TGCAGCGTTGGTTTCACTGATAAAGCTTTCTTT
CDR3 protein: CSVGFTDKAFF

CDR3 length: 12
J gene: TRBJ2-1
clone size: many
V gene: TRBV27
D gene: NA
CDR3 DNA: TGTGCCAGCAGTTTTAAGGGGAATGAGCAGTTCTTC
CDR3 protein: CASSFKGNEQFF

CDR3 length: 12
J gene: TRBJ1-1
clone size: few
V gene: TRBV29-1
D gene: NA
CDR3 DNA: TGCAGCGTTGACCGGGGAAACACTGAAGCTTTCTTT
CDR3 protein: CSVDRGNTEAFF

CDR3 length: 15
J gene: TRBJ1-5
clone size: many
V gene: TRBV20-1
D gene: TRBD1
CDR3 DNA: TGCAGTGCTCTTACCCCAGGGGGTGGATCACAGCCCCAGCATTTT
CDR3 protein: CSALTPGGGSQPQHF

CDR3 length: 14
J gene: TRBJ2-7
clone size: NA
V gene: TRBV6-4
D gene: TRBD2
CDR3 DNA: TGTGCCAGCATTGAGGGACTACCCTACTACGAGCAGTACTTC
CDR3 protein: CASIEGLPYYEQYF

CDR3 length: 14
J gene: TRBJ1-2
clone size: many
V gene: TRBV5-1
D gene: TRBD1
CDR3 DNA: TGCGCCAGCAGCCCCCCGGGACAGATCTATGGCTACACCTTC
CDR3 protein: CASSPPGQIYGYTF

CDR3 length: 15
J gene: TRBJ1-4
clone size: NA
V gene: TRBV5-1
D gene: NA
CDR3 DNA: TGCGCCAGCAGCTTGGAAAGGGGGACTAATGAAAAACTGTTTTTT
CDR3 protein: CASSLERGTNEKLFF

CDR3 length: 16
J gene: TRBJ2-3
clone size: many
V gene: TRBV6-1
D gene: TRBD2
CDR3 DNA: TGTGCCAGCAGCGACCCGGCTAGCGGGGCCTTGAATACGCAGTATTTT
CDR3 protein: CASSDPASGALNTQYF

CDR3 length: 15
J gene: TRBJ2-1
clone size: NA
V gene: TRBV7-3
D gene: NA
CDR3 DNA: TGTGCCAGCAGCTTAATGGGACCCGGGAACAATGAGCAGTTCTTC
CDR3 protein: CASSLMGPGNNEQFF

CDR3 length: 13
J gene: TRBJ2-1
clone size: many
V gene: TRBV24-1
D gene: NA
CDR3 DNA: TGTGCCACCAGGGGTTGGCTTTACAATGAGCAGTTCTTC
CDR3 protein: CATRGWLYNEQFF

CDR3 length: 14
J gene: TRBJ2-2
clone size: many
V gene: TRBV4-3
D gene: NA
CDR3 DNA: TGCGCCAGCAGCCTTTCACCTGGGTCCGGGGAGCTGTTTTTT
CDR3 protein: CASSLSPGSGELFF

CDR3 length: 14
J gene: TRBJ2-2
clone size: many
V gene: TRBV18
D gene: NA
CDR3 DNA: TGTGCCAGCTCCTCGAGCGCGAACACCGGGGAGCTGTTTTTT
CDR3 protein: CASSSSANTGELFF

CDR3 length: 12
J gene: TRBJ2-7
clone size: many
V gene: TRBV20-1
D gene: NA
CDR3 DNA: TGCAGTGCTAGAGGAAAAACTGGAGAGCAGTACTTC
CDR3 protein: CSARGKTGEQYF

CDR3 length: 13
J gene: TRBJ2-5
clone size: NA
V gene: TRBV29-1
D gene: TRBD2
CDR3 DNA: TGCAGCGTTGGGGGACTAGCGAAAGAGACCCAGTACTTC
CDR3 protein: CSVGGLAKETQYF

CDR3 length: 13
J gene: TRBJ2-1
clone size: many
V gene: TRBV29-1
D gene: NA
CDR3 DNA: TGCAGCGTTGCCCAAAACCCTTACAATGAGCAGTTCTTC
CDR3 protein: CSVAQNPYNEQFF

CDR3 length: 14
J gene: TRBJ2-5
clone size: NA
V gene: TRBV24-1
D gene: NA
CDR3 DNA: TGTGCCACCAGTGATCTCAGGGGAGGCGAGACCCAGTACTTC
CDR3 protein: CATSDLRGGETQYF